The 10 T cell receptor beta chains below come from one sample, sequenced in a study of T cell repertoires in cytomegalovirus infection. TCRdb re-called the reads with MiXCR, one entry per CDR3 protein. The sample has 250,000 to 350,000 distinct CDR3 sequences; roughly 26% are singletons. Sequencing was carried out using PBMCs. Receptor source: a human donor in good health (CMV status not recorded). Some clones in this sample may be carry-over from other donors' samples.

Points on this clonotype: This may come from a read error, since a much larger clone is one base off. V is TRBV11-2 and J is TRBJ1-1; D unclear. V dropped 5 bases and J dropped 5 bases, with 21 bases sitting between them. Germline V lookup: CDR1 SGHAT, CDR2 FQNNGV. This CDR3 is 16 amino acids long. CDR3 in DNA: TGTGCCAGCAGCCCTAACGGGTTCCCGGTAGCTACTGAAGCTTTCTTT. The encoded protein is CASSPNGFPVATEAFF.

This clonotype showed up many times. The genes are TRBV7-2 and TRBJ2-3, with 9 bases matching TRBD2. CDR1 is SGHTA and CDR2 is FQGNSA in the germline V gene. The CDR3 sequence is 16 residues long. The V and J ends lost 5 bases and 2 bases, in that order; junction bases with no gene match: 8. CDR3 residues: CASSRGGGGATDTQYF. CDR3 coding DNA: TGTGCCAGCAGCCGCGGGGGGGGCGGGGCCACAGATACGCAGTATTTT.

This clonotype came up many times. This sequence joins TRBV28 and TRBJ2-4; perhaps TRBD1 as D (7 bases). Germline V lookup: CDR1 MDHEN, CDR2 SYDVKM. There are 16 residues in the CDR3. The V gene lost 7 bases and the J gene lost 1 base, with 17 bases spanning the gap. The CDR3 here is CASTSRGARAKNIQYF. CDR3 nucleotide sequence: TGTGCCAGCACCTCCAGGGGGGCCCGTGCCAAAAACATTCAGTACTTC.

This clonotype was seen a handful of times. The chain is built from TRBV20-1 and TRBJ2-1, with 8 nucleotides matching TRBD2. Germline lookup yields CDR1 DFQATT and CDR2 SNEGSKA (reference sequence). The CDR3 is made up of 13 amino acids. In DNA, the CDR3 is TGCAGATTAGCGGGGAGCCTTGGGGATGAGCAGTTCTTC. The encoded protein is CRLAGSLGDEQFF.

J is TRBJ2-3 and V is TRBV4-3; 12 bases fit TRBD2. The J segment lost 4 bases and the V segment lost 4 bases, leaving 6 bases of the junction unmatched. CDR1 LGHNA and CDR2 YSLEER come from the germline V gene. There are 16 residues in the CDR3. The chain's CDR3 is CASSLLAGGVADTQYF. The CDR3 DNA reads TGCGCCAGCAGCCTACTAGCGGGGGGCGTTGCAGATACGCAGTATTTT.

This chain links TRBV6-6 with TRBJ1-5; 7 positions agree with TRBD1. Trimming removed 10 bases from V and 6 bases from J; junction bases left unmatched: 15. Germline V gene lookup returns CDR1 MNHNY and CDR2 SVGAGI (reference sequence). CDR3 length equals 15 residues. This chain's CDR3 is CATTNRDRMSQPQHF. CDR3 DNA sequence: TGTGCCACCACTAATCGGGACAGAATGAGTCAGCCCCAGCATTTT.

CDR3 amino acids: CASSLMFNIGFYEQYF. The CDR3 nucleotides read TGTGCCAGCAGCTTAATGTTCAATATAGGGTTCTACGAGCAGTACTTC. The V call is TRBV11-2, the J call TRBJ2-7, with no clear D. The CDR3 covers 16 residues. Trimming removed 2 bases from V and 3 bases from J, with 17 bases in between. From germline, CDR1 is SGHAT and CDR2 FQNNGV.

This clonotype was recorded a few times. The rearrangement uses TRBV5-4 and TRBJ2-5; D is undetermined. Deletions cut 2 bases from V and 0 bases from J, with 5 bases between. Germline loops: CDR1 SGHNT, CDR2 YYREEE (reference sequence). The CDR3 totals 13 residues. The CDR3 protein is CASSFPDQETQYF. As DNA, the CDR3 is TGTGCCAGCAGCTTTCCAGACCAAGAGACCCAGTACTTC.

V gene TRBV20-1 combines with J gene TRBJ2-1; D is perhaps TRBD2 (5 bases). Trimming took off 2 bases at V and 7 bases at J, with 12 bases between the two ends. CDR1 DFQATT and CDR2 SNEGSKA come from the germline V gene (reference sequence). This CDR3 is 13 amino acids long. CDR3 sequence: CSARFLAGNEQFF. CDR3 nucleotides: TGCAGTGCTAGATTCCTAGCAGGTAATGAGCAGTTCTTC.

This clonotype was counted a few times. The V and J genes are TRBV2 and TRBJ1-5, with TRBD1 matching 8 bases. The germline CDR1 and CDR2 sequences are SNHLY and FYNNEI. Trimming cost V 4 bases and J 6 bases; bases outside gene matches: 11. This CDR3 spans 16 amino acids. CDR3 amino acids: CASSGGSGGSSQPQHF. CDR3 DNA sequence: TGTGCCAGCAGTGGGGGCTCAGGGGGCTCAAGTCAGCCCCAGCATTTT.